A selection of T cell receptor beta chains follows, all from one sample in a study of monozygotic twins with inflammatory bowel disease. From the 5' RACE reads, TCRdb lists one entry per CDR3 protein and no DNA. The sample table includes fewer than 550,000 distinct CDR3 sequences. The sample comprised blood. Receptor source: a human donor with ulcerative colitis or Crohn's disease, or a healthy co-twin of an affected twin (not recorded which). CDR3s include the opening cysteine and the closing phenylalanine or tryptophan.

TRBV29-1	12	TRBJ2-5	CSVEGFQETQYF
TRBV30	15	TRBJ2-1	CAWSVGTSGRNEQFF
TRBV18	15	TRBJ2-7	CASSPNRVISYEQYF
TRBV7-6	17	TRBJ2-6	CASSLALTDSGANVLTF
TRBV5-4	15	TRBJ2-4	CASSLAPGDKNIQYF
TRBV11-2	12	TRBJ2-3	CASSFTGAAQYF
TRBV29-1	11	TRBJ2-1	CSVASQLGAFF
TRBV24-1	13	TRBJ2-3	CATSDFRADTQYF
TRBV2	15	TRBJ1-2	CASAGQGVHHYGYTF
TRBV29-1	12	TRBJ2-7	CSVYESGNEQYF
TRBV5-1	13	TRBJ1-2	CASMESEKGGYTF
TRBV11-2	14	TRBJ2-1	CASSFGDRENEQFF
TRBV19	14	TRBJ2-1	CASGITASYNEQFF
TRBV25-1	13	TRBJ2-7	CASRMDGDYEQYF
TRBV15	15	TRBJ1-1	CATSRDLGLNTEAFF
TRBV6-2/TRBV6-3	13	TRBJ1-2	CASSYSTSYGYTF
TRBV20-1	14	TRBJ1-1	CSASWAAGDTEAFF
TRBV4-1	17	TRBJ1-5	CASSQVTGQYSNQPQHF
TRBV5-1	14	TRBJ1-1	CASNLGGLNTEAFF
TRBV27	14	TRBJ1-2	CASYSTGAARGYTF
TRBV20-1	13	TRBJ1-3	CSVPQGTGNTIYF
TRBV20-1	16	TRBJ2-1	CSASLRQAGLYNEQFF
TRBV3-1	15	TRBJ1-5	CASSHGVAGNQPQHF
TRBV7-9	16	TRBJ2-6	CASSHYRDSGANVLTF
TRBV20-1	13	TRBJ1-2	CSARERGPAGYTF
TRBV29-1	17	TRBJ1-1	CSVVPPGQGLKNTEAFF
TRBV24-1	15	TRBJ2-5	CATSDWTGLQETQYF
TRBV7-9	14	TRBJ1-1	CASSSPGENTEAFF
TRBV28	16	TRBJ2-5	CASRRSARGLQETQYF
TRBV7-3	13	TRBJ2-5	CASSRTGGTTQYF
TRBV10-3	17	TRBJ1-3	CAISAAPGQGAGNTIYF
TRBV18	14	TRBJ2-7	CASSPPEGSYEQYF
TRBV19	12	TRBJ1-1	CAISIDRTEAFF
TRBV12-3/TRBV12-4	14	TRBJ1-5	CASSLGPGVQPQHF
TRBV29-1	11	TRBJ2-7	CSVDGAYEQYF
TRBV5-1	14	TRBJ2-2	CASAILANTGELFF
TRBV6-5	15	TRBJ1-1	CASSYSGTLNTEAFF
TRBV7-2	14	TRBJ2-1	CASSPGDYSNEQFF
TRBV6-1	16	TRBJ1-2	CASSRRTGAIDYGYTF
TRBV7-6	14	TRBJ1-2	CASSSTQGSGGYTF
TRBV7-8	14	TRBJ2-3	CASSPGLARGTQYF
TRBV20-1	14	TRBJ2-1	CSATRTTGYNEQFF
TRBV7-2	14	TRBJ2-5	CASSSRTVSETQYF
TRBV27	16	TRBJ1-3	CASSLSGQGAGYTIYF
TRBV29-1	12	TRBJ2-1	CSVERVYNEQFF
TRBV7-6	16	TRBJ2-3	CASSGRTGGWLDTQYF
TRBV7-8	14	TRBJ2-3	CASSLSSGTDTQYF
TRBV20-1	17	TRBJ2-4	CSARPGQGGGAKNIQYF
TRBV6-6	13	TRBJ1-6	CASSDSKESPLHF
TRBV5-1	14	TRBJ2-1	CASGLGAAYNEQFF
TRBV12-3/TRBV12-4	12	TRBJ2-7	CASRLQGNEQYF
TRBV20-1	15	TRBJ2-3	CSAFTRDSSTDTQYF
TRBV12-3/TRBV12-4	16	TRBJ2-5	CASTHAGLADRETQYF
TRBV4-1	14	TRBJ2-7	CASSQDIHSYEQYF
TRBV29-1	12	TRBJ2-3	CSVEPYTDTQYF
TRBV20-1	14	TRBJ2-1	CSAERSSSYNEQFF
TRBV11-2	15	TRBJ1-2	CASSLTGTGIYGYTF
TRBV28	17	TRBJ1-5	CASSSPQNPTSNQPQHF